The rows below give T cell receptor beta chains drawn from one sample of a study of T cell repertoires in aging, cancer and after chemotherapy. TCRdb re-called the multiplex PCR reads with MiXCR, one entry per CDR3 protein. The sample includes about 3,100 distinct CDR3 sequences, 34% seen only once; the top ten take approximately 50%. The source material was blood. The receptor source for this set is a human donor in good health. Each CDR3 is given with its conserved first and last residue. The D gene is left open where the match is weak. Clone size is stated in some rows and not others, as once, few, many or a class when expanded.

TRBD1	TRBV29-1	TRBJ1-1	NA	CSVGTGDSEAFF	TGCAGCGTTGGGACAGGGGACTCCGAAGCTTTCTTT
TRBD1	TRBV12-3/TRBV12-4	TRBJ2-1	medium-sized	CASSSIRDRGRNEQFF	TGTGCCAGCAGTTCAATCCGGGACAGGGGGCGAAATGAGCAGTTCTTC
NA	TRBV10-3	TRBJ1-6	NA	CAIRWDSGSPLHF	TGTGCCATCAGGTGGGACTCGGGGTCACCCCTCCACTTT
TRBD1	TRBV6-5	TRBJ1-3	few	CASRADRGHGNTIYF	TGTGCCAGCAGGGCCGACAGGGGTCATGGGAACACCATATATTTT
TRBD1	TRBV6-5	TRBJ1-1	few	CASSYLTGGEAFF	TGTGCCAGCAGTTACCTGACAGGGGGTGAAGCTTTCTTT
TRBD1	TRBV2	TRBJ1-2	NA	CASRGTVESGYTF	TGTGCCAGCAGGGGGACAGTAGAGTCTGGCTACACCTTC
TRBD1	TRBV10-1	TRBJ1-4	NA	CASSEGDRGAEKLFF	TGCGCCAGCAGTGAAGGGGACAGGGGGGCTGAAAAACTGTTTTTT
TRBD2	TRBV19	TRBJ2-1	medium-sized	CASSVGASGGSGQFF	TGTGCCAGTAGTGTCGGGGCTAGCGGGGGGAGCGGGCAGTTCTTC
TRBD2	TRBV7-6	TRBJ2-1	NA	CASSLAASGGLHEQFF	TGTGCCAGCAGCTTAGCGGCTAGCGGGGGGCTCCATGAGCAGTTCTTC
NA	TRBV5-1	TRBJ2-2	few	CASSFSTGSTGELFF	TGCGCCAGCAGCTTTAGCACAGGGAGTACCGGGGAGCTGTTTTTT
NA	TRBV18	TRBJ2-5	NA	CASSPQVGLEETQYF	TGTGCCAGCTCACCTCAAGTCGGGTTGGAAGAGACCCAGTACTTC
TRBD1	TRBV7-4	TRBJ2-1	NA	CASSLGRTGGGNEQFF	TGTGCCAGCAGCTTGGGACGGACAGGGGGCGGGAATGAGCAGTTCTTC
NA	TRBV5-1	TRBJ2-1	few	CASSPSANPTYNEQFF	TGCGCCAGCAGCCCATCAGCCAATCCGACCTACAATGAGCAGTTCTTC
TRBD1	TRBV18	TRBJ2-3	few	CASSPLDRGGDTQYF	TGTGCCAGCTCGCCTCTGGACAGGGGCGGAGATACGCAGTATTTT
NA	TRBV7-9	TRBJ2-5	NA	CASSLDRDPPDQYF	TGTGCCAGCAGCTTAGATCGTGACCCGCCCGACCAGTACTTC
NA	TRBV5-1	TRBJ2-2	NA	CASSFVRAANTGELFF	TGCGCCAGCAGCTTTGTGCGGGCCGCGAACACCGGGGAGCTGTTTTTT
TRBD1	TRBV19	TRBJ2-5	NA	CASSFGQGRETQYF	TGTGCCAGTAGTTTCGGACAGGGGAGGGAGACCCAGTACTTC
TRBD2	TRBV19	TRBJ2-5	NA	CASSGGLATETQYF	TGTGCCAGTAGTGGGGGACTAGCCACGGAGACCCAGTACTTC
TRBD1	TRBV5-6	TRBJ2-3	NA	CASSRGTGGEDTQYF	TGTGCCAGCAGCCGCGGGACAGGGGGGGAAGATACGCAGTATTTT
NA	TRBV27	TRBJ1-2	few	CASSSLGSGANGYTF	TGTGCCAGCAGTTCCCTTGGCAGTGGAGCGAATGGCTACACCTTC
NA	TRBV19	TRBJ1-5	NA	CASSIDTNQPQHF	TGTGCCAGTAGTATAGATACGAATCAGCCCCAGCATTTT
NA	TRBV6-2/TRBV6-3	TRBJ1-1	NA	CASSRRGRTEAFF	TGTGCCAGCAGTCGCCGGGGGAGGACTGAAGCTTTCTTT
TRBD1	TRBV5-6	TRBJ1-2	NA	CDSSLLVGDRDAGYTF	TGTGACAGCAGCTTGCTAGTAGGGGACAGGGACGCGGGCTACACCTTC
NA	TRBV5-1	TRBJ2-7	few	CASSLNGEQYF	TGCGCCAGCAGCTTGAATGGCGAGCAGTACTTC
TRBD1	TRBV5-5	TRBJ2-7	few	CASSLLTGALYEQYF	TGTGCCAGCAGCCTCTTGACAGGGGCCCTCTACGAGCAGTACTTC
TRBD1	TRBV27	TRBJ2-7	NA	CASSFGDRGSYEQYF	TGTGCCAGCAGTTTTGGGGACAGGGGATCCTACGAGCAGTACTTC
NA	TRBV20-1	TRBJ1-2	NA	CSARDLGRDYGYTF	TGCAGTGCTAGAGATCTTGGCAGGGACTATGGCTACACCTTC
NA	TRBV6-5	TRBJ1-1	NA	CASGQYTEAFF	TGTGCCAGCGGACAGTACACTGAAGCTTTCTTT
NA	TRBV7-9	TRBJ2-3	few	CASRDGTASTDTQYF	TGTGCCAGCAGGGACGGGACCGCTAGCACAGATACGCAGTATTTT
TRBD1	TRBV29-1	TRBJ1-5	few	CSVGQGGHQPQHF	TGCAGCGTTGGACAGGGGGGTCATCAGCCCCAGCATTTT
NA	TRBV24-1	TRBJ2-2	NA	CATDRRPNTGELFF	TGTGCCACTGACAGGAGGCCGAACACCGGGGAGCTGTTTTTT
NA	TRBV29-1	TRBJ2-1	medium-sized	CSVDGVRDLYNEQFF	TGCAGCGTTGACGGCGTCAGGGATCTCTACAATGAGCAGTTCTTC
TRBD2	TRBV4-2	TRBJ2-7	NA	CASSQDGGTSGGNPLLEQYF	TGTGCCAGCAGCCAAGATGGGGGGACTAGCGGGGGAAACCCCCTCCTCGAGCAGTACTTC
TRBD2	TRBV27	TRBJ2-7	few	CASRDGGGSYEQYF	TGTGCCAGCAGGGACGGGGGAGGGTCCTACGAGCAGTACTTC
NA	TRBV4-2	TRBJ1-5	NA	CASSQDPRGDGKPQHF	TGTGCCAGCAGCCAAGATCCGCGGGGGGACGGGAAGCCCCAGCATTTT
TRBD1	TRBV6-5	TRBJ2-7	NA	CASSTGQGTGEQYF	TGTGCCAGCAGTACGGGACAGGGGACCGGCGAGCAGTACTTC
NA	TRBV12-3/TRBV12-4	TRBJ1-2	NA	CASSLGDRSSSNYGYTF	TGTGCCAGCAGTTTGGGGGACCGGAGCAGTTCCAACTATGGCTACACCTTC
TRBD1	TRBV6-1	TRBJ2-1	NA	CASNQDRGGSYNEQFF	TGTGCCAGCAACCAGGACAGGGGGGGCTCCTACAATGAGCAGTTCTTC